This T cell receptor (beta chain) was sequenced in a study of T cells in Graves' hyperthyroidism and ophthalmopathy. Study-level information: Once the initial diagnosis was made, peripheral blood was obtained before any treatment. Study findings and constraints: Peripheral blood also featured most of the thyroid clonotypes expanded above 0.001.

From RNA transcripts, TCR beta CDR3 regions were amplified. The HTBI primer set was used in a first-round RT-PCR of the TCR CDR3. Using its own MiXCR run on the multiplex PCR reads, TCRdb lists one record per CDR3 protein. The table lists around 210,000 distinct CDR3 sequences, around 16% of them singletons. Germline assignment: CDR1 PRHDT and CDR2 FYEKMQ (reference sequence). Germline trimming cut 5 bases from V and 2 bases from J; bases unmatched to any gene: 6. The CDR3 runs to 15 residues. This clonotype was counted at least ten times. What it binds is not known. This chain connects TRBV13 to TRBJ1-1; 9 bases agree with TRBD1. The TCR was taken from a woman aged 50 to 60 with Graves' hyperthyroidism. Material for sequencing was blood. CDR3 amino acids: CASSLEDRGNTEAFF. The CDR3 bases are TGTGCCAGCAGCCTGGAGGACAGGGGAAACACTGAAGCTTTCTTT. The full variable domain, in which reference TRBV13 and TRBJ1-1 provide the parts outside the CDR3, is AAGVIQSPRHLIKEKRETATLKCYPIPRHDTVYWYQQGPGQDPQFLISFYEKMQSDKGSIPDRFSAQQFSDYHSELNMSSLELGDSALYFCASSLEDRGNTEAFFGQGTRLTVV.